This entry is about one T cell receptor beta chain. As yet, its antigen is unknown. Samples were sequenced at Survey level, maximum 500,000 reads. Here immunoSEQ multiplex PCR was the method, and the copy in TCRdb shows in-frame clones only, minus some. The sample lists 40,000 to 60,000 clones, 60% to 85% seen once, with less than 4.5% in the top ten. The sample belongs to a study of pediatric ulcerative colitis. Rectal tissue came from one to two pinch biopsies taken at colonoscopy. The germline V gene encodes CDR1 MNHNY and CDR2 SVGAGI (reference sequence). This CDR3 spans 12 amino acids. Trimming removed 6 bases at V and 7 bases at J, with 7 bases between. Study observations and caveats: Clonal expansions reduced rectal repertoire diversity in acute severe colitis. Compared with controls, ulcerative colitis showed greater blood-rectum clone sharing. All ulcerative colitis patients, but no controls, carried a couple of rectal clonotypes.

The origin of this receptor is a girl aged 5-17 years with moderate ulcerative colitis. Sequencing was performed on gut tissue. The chain joins TRBV6-6 to TRBJ1-6; D gene unclear. The CDR3 coding sequence is TGTGCCAGCAGCGTGGGAAATTCACCCCTCCACTTT. Translation gives CASSVGNSPLHF.